The present TCR beta chain was sequenced within a study of identical twins. Study findings and constraints: An excess of low generation probability was shown by twin-shared out-of-frame alpha sequences. Abundant cord blood beta clonotypes carried fewer insertions; memory repertoires showed none.

Template switching added a universal primer binding site, and final cDNA carried unique molecular identifiers. MiXCR, run by TCRdb on the 5' RACE reads, gives a single entry per CDR3 protein. The sample consists of a few hundred thousand distinct CDR3 sequences, roughly a tenth of them appearing once. A note on this clonotype: Its antigen remains unidentified.

The CDR3 extends over 16 amino acids. CDR1 and CDR2 from the germline V gene are LGHNA and YSLEER. Trimming took 1 base from V and 7 from J; bases not matched to a gene: 8. V gene TRBV4-3 combines with J gene TRBJ2-1, with TRBD1 matching over 9 bases. Sample: memory T cells sorted from blood. The clonotype comes from a man aged 45-65 years in good health. For the CDR3, the DNA is TGCGCCAGCAGCCAAGGTGTTGACAGGGGGTGGAATGAGCAGTTCTTC. It codes for CASSQGVDRGWNEQFF.